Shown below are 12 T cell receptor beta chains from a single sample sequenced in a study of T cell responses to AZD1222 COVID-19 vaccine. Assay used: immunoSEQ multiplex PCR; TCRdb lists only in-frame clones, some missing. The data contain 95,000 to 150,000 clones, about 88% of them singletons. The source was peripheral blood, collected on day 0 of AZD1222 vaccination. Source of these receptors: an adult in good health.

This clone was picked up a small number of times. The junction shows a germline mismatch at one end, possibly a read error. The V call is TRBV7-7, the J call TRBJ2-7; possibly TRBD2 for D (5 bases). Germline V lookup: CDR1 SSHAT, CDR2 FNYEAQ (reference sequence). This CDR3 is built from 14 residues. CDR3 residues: CASSLAPTNYEQYF. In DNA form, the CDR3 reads TGTGCTAGCAGCTTAGCACCGACTAACTACGAGCAGTACTTC.

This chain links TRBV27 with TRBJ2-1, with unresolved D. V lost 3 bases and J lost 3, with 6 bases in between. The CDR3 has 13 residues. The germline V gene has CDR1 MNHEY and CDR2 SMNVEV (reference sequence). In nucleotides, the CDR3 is TGTGCCAGCAGTTTCGCCGGCTACAATGAGCAGTTCTTC. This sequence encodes CASSFAGYNEQFF.

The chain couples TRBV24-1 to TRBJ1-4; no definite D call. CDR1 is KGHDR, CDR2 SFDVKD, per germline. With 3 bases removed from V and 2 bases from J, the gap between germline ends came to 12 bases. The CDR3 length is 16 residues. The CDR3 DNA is TGTGCCACCAGTGATCCCGGACCGGGGACTAATGAAAAACTGTTTTTT. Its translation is CATSDPGPGTNEKLFF.

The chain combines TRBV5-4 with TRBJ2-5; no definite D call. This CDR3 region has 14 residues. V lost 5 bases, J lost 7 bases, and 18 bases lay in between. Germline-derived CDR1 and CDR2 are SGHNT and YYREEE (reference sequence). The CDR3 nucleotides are TGTGCCAGCAGTTCGGAGTCGGGCTCCGGGACCCAGTACTTC. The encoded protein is CASSSESGSGTQYF.

The CDR3 coding sequence is TGTGCCAGCAGCCAAGTGGCATACGGTGAAGCTTTCTTT. Translating gives CASSQVAYGEAFF. V is TRBV14 and J is TRBJ1-1; no firm D call. The germline V and J ends were trimmed by 1 base and 7 bases, with 10 bases remaining between them. The germline V gene encodes CDR1 SGHDN and CDR2 FVKESK. The CDR3 has 13 residues.

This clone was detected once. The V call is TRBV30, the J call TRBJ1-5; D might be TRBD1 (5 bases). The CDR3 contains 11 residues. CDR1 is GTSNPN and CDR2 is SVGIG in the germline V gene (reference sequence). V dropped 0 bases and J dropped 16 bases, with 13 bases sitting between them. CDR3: CAWSVKDTPHF. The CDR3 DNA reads TGTGCCTGGAGTGTTAAGGACACACCTCATTTT.

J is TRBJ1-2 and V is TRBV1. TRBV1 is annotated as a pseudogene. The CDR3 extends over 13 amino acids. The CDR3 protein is CTSSQGRSRGYTF. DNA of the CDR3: TGCACCAGCAGCCAAGGACGGAGTCGTGGCTACACCTTC.

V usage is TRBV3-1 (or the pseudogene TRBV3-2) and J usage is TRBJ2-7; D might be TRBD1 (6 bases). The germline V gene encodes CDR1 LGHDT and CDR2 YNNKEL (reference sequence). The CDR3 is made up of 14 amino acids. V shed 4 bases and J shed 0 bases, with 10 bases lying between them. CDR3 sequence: CASSLGQHSYEQYF. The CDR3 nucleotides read TGTGCCAGCAGCCTCGGACAGCACTCCTACGAGCAGTACTTC.

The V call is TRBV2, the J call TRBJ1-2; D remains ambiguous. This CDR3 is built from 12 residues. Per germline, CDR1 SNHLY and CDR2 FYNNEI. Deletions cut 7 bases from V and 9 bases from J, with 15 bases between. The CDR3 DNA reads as TGTGCCAGCACCTACGTCCTATCGAGCTACACCTTC. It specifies CASTYVLSSYTF.

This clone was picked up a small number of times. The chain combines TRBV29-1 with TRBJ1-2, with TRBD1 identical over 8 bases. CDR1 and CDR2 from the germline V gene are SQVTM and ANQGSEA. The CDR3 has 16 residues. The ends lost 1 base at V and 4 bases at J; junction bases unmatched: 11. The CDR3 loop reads CSVEVILRDRTYGYTF. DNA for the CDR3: TGCAGCGTTGAAGTCATTCTCCGGGACAGGACCTATGGCTACACCTTC.

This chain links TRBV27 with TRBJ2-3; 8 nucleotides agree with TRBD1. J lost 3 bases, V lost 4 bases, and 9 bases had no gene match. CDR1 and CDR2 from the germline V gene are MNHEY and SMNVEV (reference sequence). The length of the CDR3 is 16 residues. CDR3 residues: CASSSAVGTGTDTQYF. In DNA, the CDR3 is TGTGCCAGCAGTTCCGCCGTAGGGACAGGTACAGATACGCAGTATTTT.

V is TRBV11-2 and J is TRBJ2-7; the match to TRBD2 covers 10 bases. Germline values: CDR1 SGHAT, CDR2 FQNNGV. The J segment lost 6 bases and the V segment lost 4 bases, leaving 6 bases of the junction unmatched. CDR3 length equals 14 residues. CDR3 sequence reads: CASSSPSGSGEQYF. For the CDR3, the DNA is TGTGCCAGCAGCTCTCCTAGCGGGAGTGGCGAGCAGTACTTC.